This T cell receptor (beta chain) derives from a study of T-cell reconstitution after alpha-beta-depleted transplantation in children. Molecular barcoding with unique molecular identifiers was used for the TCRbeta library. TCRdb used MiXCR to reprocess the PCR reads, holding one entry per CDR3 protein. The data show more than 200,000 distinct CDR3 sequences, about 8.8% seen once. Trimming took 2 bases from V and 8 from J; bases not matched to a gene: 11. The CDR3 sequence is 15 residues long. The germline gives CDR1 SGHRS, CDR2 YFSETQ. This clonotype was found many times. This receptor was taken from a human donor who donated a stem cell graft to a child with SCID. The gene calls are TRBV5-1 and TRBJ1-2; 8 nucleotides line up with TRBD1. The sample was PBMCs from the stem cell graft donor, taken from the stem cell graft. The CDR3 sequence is CASSLLGQEGGGYTF. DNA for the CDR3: TGCGCCAGCAGCTTACTGGGACAGGAAGGAGGCGGCTACACCTTC.